This is a list of T cell receptor beta chains from one sample in a study of blood T cell repertoires in COVID-19. Sequencing was performed with immunoSEQ multiplex PCR; in TCRdb, only in-frame clones are kept and a portion is missing. This table has around 260,000 clones, roughly 90% appearing once. Sequencing input: PBMCs or T cells enriched from blood (not recorded which). The receptors come from a woman in her 30s who had recovered from COVID-19. Both conserved end residues are trimmed from each CDR3. Clone size appears in some rows only: once, few, many, or a class for an expanded clone.

size: -; V: TRBV4-1; CDR3: ASSQKGVGTGELF
size: once; V: TRBV4-3; CDR3: ASSQDRPGGGNTEAF
size: -; V: TRBV18; CDR3: ASSSPRGSGSTYNEQF
size: -; V: TRBV16; CDR3: ASSQVGGHGPSNQPQH
size: -; V: TRBV7-9; CDR3: ASSPQGRYEQY
size: -; V: TRBV6-2/TRBV6-3; CDR3: ASSPYSLAGVSYNEQF
size: -; V: TRBV19; CDR3: VDRPISSYNSPLH
size: -; V: TRBV5-1; CDR3: ASRGQELTGELF
size: -; V: TRBV9; CDR3: ASSLNRDTKTNYGYT
size: once; V: TRBV19; CDR3: ASSPGLAGVDEQY
size: -; V: TRBV19; CDR3: ASSISGSYTGELF
size: -; V: TRBV27; CDR3: ASTQRGAGGPYEQY
size: once; V: TRBV3-1/TRBV3-2; CDR3: ASSKDTPNYGYT
size: -; V: TRBV5-1; CDR3: ASSGPTGIDEKLF
size: -; V: TRBV6-5; CDR3: ASSPQDRGHQPQH
size: -; V: TRBV7-8; CDR3: ASSLGSGTPNEKLF
size: -; V: TRBV5-4; CDR3: ASSTRTGYSGANVLT
size: -; V: TRBV27; CDR3: ASSYRTPSTDTQY
size: -; V: TRBV27; CDR3: ASSFFEGGREGYT
size: -; V: TRBV6-1; CDR3: ASSEASRDRGSRMNQPQH